The rows below give T cell receptor beta chains drawn from one sample of a study of blood T cell repertoires in COVID-19. Assay: immunoSEQ multiplex PCR; the TCRdb copy retains only in-frame clones and omits some. The sample includes fewer than 90,000 clones, approximately 80% of them seen just once. The source material was peripheral blood. The receptors derive from a woman over 75 with acute or convalescent COVID-19. Each CDR3 is given without its conserved first and last residue. The order of the fields is V gene, J gene, CDR3 protein.

TRBV7-9,TRBJ1-4,ASSGRGGWAEKLF
TRBV7-9,TRBJ2-1,ASSLRLSGTGAVYNEQF
TRBV3-1/TRBV3-2,TRBJ1-6,ASSRDTSYSPLH
TRBV6-1,TRBJ2-1,ASSVILAGLKKNNEQF
TRBV5-1,TRBJ2-5,ASGLGDSGKETQY
TRBV23-1,TRBJ2-7,ASSLARGEVYEQY
TRBV2,TRBJ2-1,ASSNPGTTGNEQF
TRBV7-6,TRBJ2-7,ASSSGTSSFGEQY
TRBV7-2,TRBJ2-1,ASSFRGRLLARNEQF
TRBV7-2,TRBJ1-6,ASSSYLNSPLH
TRBV6-5,TRBJ1-6,ASSYEGTGFNSPLH
TRBV15,TRBJ1-5,ATRAPNQPQH
TRBV5-1,TRBJ2-3,ASSSQGTDTQY
TRBV5-1,TRBJ1-1,ASSPSPGGTEAF
TRBV6-4,TRBJ2-3,ASSAGSRTDTQY
TRBV19,TRBJ2-5,ASSPTYPETQY